This TCR beta chain was found in a study of cytomegalovirus exposure and HLA in healthy donors. It was with 60 Vbeta and 13 Jbeta primers that the PCR ran. Measured with immunoSEQ multiplex PCR; TCRdb has only the in-frame clones, and not every one. This table has roughly 95,000 clones, approximately 80% appearing once. Study conclusions and caveats: Within the data, a cluster of highly shared sequence variants was likely a sequencing artifact. Later on, analysis showed that most CMV-associated TCR beta chains appeared to be HLA-restricted.

A word on this clone: Its antigen is not identified.

Sequencing was done on a sample of PBMCs. The clonotype originates from a young man in good health and CMV-seropositive.

This chain's CDR3 is CASSHPGGGYQPQHF. As DNA, the CDR3 is TGTGCCAGTAGCCACCCTGGTGGCGGATATCAGCCCCAGCATTTT. The chain uses TRBV19 and TRBJ1-5; D gene uncertain. Germline V gives CDR1 LNHDA, CDR2 SQIVND (reference sequence). There are 15 residues in the CDR3. The ends were cut back, 6 bases at V and 5 bases at J, with 17 bases in the middle.